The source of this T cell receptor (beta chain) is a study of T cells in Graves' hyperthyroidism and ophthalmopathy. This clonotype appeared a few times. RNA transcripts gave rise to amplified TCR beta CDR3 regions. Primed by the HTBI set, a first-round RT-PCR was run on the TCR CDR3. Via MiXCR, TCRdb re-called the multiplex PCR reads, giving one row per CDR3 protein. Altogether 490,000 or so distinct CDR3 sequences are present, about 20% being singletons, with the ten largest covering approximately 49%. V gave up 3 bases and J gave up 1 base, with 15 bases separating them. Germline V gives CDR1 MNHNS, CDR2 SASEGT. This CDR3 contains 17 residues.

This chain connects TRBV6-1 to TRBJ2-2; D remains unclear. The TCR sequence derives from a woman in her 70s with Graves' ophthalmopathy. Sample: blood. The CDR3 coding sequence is TGTGCCAGCAGTGAGCGGCATTCGTGGGAGAACACCGGGGAGCTGTTTTTT. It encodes CASSERHSWENTGELFF.